The clone carrying this T cell receptor (beta chain) occurred a few times. As yet, its antigen is unknown. This specimen belongs to a study of beta chain features in type 1 diabetes. Study-wide results and limits: Insertion counts at VDJ junctions were lower in type 1 diabetes patients, who also showed more deletions there. For Type 1 diabetes patients, all four CD4+ subsets carried TCRB CDR3s that were moderately but significantly shorter.

Expressed TCRB transcripts were sequenced, since all the RNA that had been isolated was reverse transcribed. Profiled with immunoSEQ multiplex PCR; TCRdb holds only in-frame clones, not every one. The repertoire holds 200,000 to 300,000 clones, with 25% to 35% as singletons. Sequenced input: central memory CD4+ T cells from blood. This TCR came from a man aged 25 to 45 in good health.

The CDR3 loop is CASSPRTAIRETQYF. The CDR3 DNA sequence: TGTGCCAGCAGCCCCAGGACAGCGATAAGGGAGACCCAGTACTTC. This sequence joins TRBV7-9 and TRBJ2-5, with D maybe TRBD1 (6 bases). V was pared by 5 bases and J by 5 bases, with 18 bases between. The CDR3 has 15 amino acids. CDR1 and CDR2 from the germline V gene are SEHNR and FQNEAQ (reference sequence).